A single sample gave rise to the 3 T cell receptor beta chains below, sequenced in a study of siplizumab effects on memory and regulatory T cells. Profiled with immunoSEQ multiplex PCR; TCRdb holds only in-frame clones, not every one. This table has roughly 110,000 clones, just over 90% appearing once. Sequencing used non-Treg CD4+ T cells sorted from blood. These receptors originate from a human donor in good health.

This chain links TRBV28 with TRBJ2-7; TRBD1 aligns across 9 bases. V was clipped by 6 bases and J by 7 bases; unmatched bases: 7. Germline CDR1 and CDR2: MDHEN and SYDVKM. The CDR3 loop spans 13 amino acids. The CDR3 protein is CASSRTGGTEQYF. In nucleotides, the CDR3 is TGTGCCAGCAGCCGAACAGGGGGCACAGAGCAGTACTTC.

The V gene is TRBV2, the J gene TRBJ2-3; 8 nucleotides match TRBD2. Germline V gene lookup returns CDR1 SNHLY and CDR2 FYNNEI. CDR3 size: 16 residues. The J segment lost 4 bases and the V segment lost 6 bases, leaving 12 bases of the junction unmatched. For the CDR3, the DNA is TGTGCCAGCAGCGAGACTCGCGGGGGGACCCCAGATACGCAGTATTTT. This encodes CASSETRGGTPDTQYF.

The chain carries TRBV7-3 and TRBJ2-3, with TRBD2 as a possible D gene (5 bases). The CDR3 has 13 amino acids. Trimming shortened V by 0 bases and J by 5 bases, and 6 bases separated the two germline ends. Germline V lookup: CDR1 SGHTA, CDR2 FQGTGA. The CDR3 sequence: CASSLTEGDTQYF. The CDR3 DNA follows: TGTGCCAGCAGCTTAACTGAGGGAGATACGCAGTATTTT.